This is a list of T cell receptor beta chains from one sample in a study of T cell repertoires in ileal Crohn's disease. Produced via immunoSEQ multiplex PCR; TCRdb's table is partial and in-frame only. The top ten clones hold 4% to 4.5% of a sample with about 17,000 clones, 72% of them seen once. Sequencing used ileal tissue. These receptors came from an adult with Crohn's disease. CDR3s include the opening cysteine and the closing phenylalanine or tryptophan. D genes are given only for firm matches. Only some rows state a clone size, as once, few, many or a class for expanded clones.

abundance: NA
j_gene: TRBJ2-5
d_gene: NA
v_gene: TRBV6-5
CDR3nt: TGTGCCAGCAGTCAAACATGGGGGGAGCAGTACTTC
CDR3aa: CASSQTWGEQYF

abundance: NA
j_gene: TRBJ2-3
d_gene: NA
v_gene: TRBV11-1
CDR3nt: TGTGCCAGCAGCAGACGGGACATCCGCACAGATACGCAGTATTTT
CDR3aa: CASSRRDIRTDTQYF

abundance: NA
j_gene: TRBJ1-5
d_gene: NA
v_gene: TRBV6-1
CDR3nt: TGTGCCAGCAGTGTCAACAGGGCGGGGGGCAATCAGCCCCAGCATTTT
CDR3aa: CASSVNRAGGNQPQHF

abundance: NA
j_gene: TRBJ2-5
d_gene: TRBD1
v_gene: TRBV2
CDR3nt: TGTGCCAGCAGTCTCTACGGGACAGGGACCTTCCAAGAGACCCAGTACTTC
CDR3aa: CASSLYGTGTFQETQYF

abundance: NA
j_gene: TRBJ2-5
d_gene: NA
v_gene: TRBV21-1
CDR3nt: TGTGCCAGCAGCAAGACTAGCGTACAAGAGACCCAGTACTTC
CDR3aa: CASSKTSVQETQYF

abundance: NA
j_gene: TRBJ1-3
d_gene: NA
v_gene: TRBV6-5
CDR3nt: TGTGCCAGCAGTACGGGACTGAGCTCTGGAAACACCAGATATTTT
CDR3aa: CASSTGLSSGNTRYF

abundance: NA
j_gene: TRBJ2-2
d_gene: TRBD2
v_gene: TRBV2
CDR3nt: TGTGCCAGCAGTGACGGACTAGCGGGACTCAAGACCGGGGAGCTGTTTTTT
CDR3aa: CASSDGLAGLKTGELFF

abundance: NA
j_gene: TRBJ1-1
d_gene: NA
v_gene: TRBV7-9
CDR3nt: TGTGCCAGCAGCTTCAATCCCCGGGGAAAGGACACTGAAGCTTTCTTT
CDR3aa: CASSFNPRGKDTEAFF

abundance: NA
j_gene: TRBJ2-7
d_gene: TRBD1
v_gene: TRBV6-5
CDR3nt: TGTGCCAGCAAAAACAGGGGGAGGGAGCAGTACTTC
CDR3aa: CASKNRGREQYF

abundance: few
j_gene: TRBJ2-1
d_gene: TRBD2
v_gene: TRBV19
CDR3nt: TGTGCCAGTAGTCTAGCGGGAGGAAGGGAGCAGTTCTTC
CDR3aa: CASSLAGGREQFF

abundance: NA
j_gene: TRBJ1-1
d_gene: TRBD1
v_gene: TRBV18
CDR3nt: TGTGCCAGCTCACCTGGACAGGGACGGAACACTGAAGCTTTCTTT
CDR3aa: CASSPGQGRNTEAFF

abundance: NA
j_gene: TRBJ1-2
d_gene: TRBD1
v_gene: TRBV6-1
CDR3nt: TGTGCCAGCAGGGGACAGGGAGGCTACACCTTC
CDR3aa: CASRGQGGYTF

abundance: NA
j_gene: TRBJ2-7
d_gene: TRBD2
v_gene: TRBV10-3
CDR3nt: TGTGCCATCAGTGAGTCCCTAGCGGGTACCTACGAGCAGTACTTC
CDR3aa: CAISESLAGTYEQYF

abundance: NA
j_gene: TRBJ2-1
d_gene: NA
v_gene: TRBV11-3
CDR3nt: TGTGCCAGCAGCTTAGGGGCCACGAGCTCCTACAATGAGCAGTTCTTC
CDR3aa: CASSLGATSSYNEQFF

abundance: NA
j_gene: TRBJ2-3
d_gene: NA
v_gene: TRBV5-4
CDR3nt: TGTGCCAGCAGCTTGGAGGGGCAGGGGGGAAAGCAGTATTTT
CDR3aa: CASSLEGQGGKQYF

abundance: NA
j_gene: TRBJ2-7
d_gene: NA
v_gene: TRBV7-2
CDR3nt: TGTGCCAGCAGTTGGGGCCACTCCTACGAGCAGTACTTC
CDR3aa: CASSWGHSYEQYF

abundance: NA
j_gene: TRBJ2-7
d_gene: NA
v_gene: TRBV6-5
CDR3nt: TGTGCCAGCAGTTACTCCAAGCGGGCCCCCCAGTACTTC
CDR3aa: CASSYSKRAPQYF

abundance: NA
j_gene: TRBJ2-3
d_gene: TRBD2
v_gene: TRBV5-1
CDR3nt: TGCGCCAGCAGCTTGGCGGGGACTAGCAGATCAGATACGCAGTATTTT
CDR3aa: CASSLAGTSRSDTQYF

abundance: NA
j_gene: TRBJ1-1
d_gene: NA
v_gene: TRBV5-1
CDR3nt: TGCGCCAGCAGCCCATCCGGTGGTCCGAACACTGAAGCTTTCTTT
CDR3aa: CASSPSGGPNTEAFF

abundance: NA
j_gene: TRBJ2-7
d_gene: NA
v_gene: TRBV28
CDR3nt: TGTGCCAGCAGTTTTAACTCCTACGAGCAGTACTTC
CDR3aa: CASSFNSYEQYF

abundance: NA
j_gene: TRBJ2-5
d_gene: NA
v_gene: TRBV5-1
CDR3nt: TGCGCCAGCAGCGGTCCGGGACTTGGGGAGACCCAGTACTTC
CDR3aa: CASSGPGLGETQYF

abundance: NA
j_gene: TRBJ2-7
d_gene: TRBD1
v_gene: TRBV4-2
CDR3nt: TGTGCCAGCAGCCAGGACAGGGGTAACTACGAGCAGTACTTC
CDR3aa: CASSQDRGNYEQYF

abundance: medium-sized
j_gene: TRBJ2-1
d_gene: TRBD2
v_gene: TRBV4-2
CDR3nt: TGTGCCAGCAGCCCAGTCAGGCTAGCGGGGTCCAATGAGCAGTTCTTC
CDR3aa: CASSPVRLAGSNEQFF

abundance: NA
j_gene: TRBJ2-7
d_gene: NA
v_gene: TRBV30
CDR3nt: TGTGCCTGGTCCCGGGTCTCCTACGAGCAGTACTTC
CDR3aa: CAWSRVSYEQYF